This passage covers 20 T cell receptor beta chains from one sample sequenced in a study of shared clonotypes between healthy human individuals. It was CD45RO-negative cells, positively selected for CCR7, that made up naive CD8 cells, with terminally differentiated effector memory CD45RA+ cells excluded. Clones were read by immunoSEQ multiplex PCR, and TCRdb kept only the in-frame ones, dropping some. This table holds over 2 million clones, over 85% found once. Sample: naive CD8+ T cells sorted from blood. The receptors were gathered from a man between 18 and 29 years old in good health.

As for this clone: Other DNA sequences in the same sample also yield this CDR3. The chain has TRBV9 and TRBJ2-2; weak D call: TRBD2 (5 bases). Germline lookup yields CDR1 SGDLS and CDR2 YYNGEE. V was pared by 0 bases and J by 6 bases, with 9 bases between. The CDR3 contains 14 residues. The CDR3 bases are TGTGCCAGCAGCGTAGATCCCGGGGCCGGGGAGCTGTTTTTT. Protein sequence: CASSVDPGAGELFF. The full variable domain, in which reference TRBV9 and TRBJ2-2 provide the parts outside the CDR3, is DSGVTQTPKHLITATGQRVTLRCSPRSGDLSVYWYQQSLDQGLQFLIQYYNGEERAKGNILERFSAQQFPDLHSELNLSSLELGDSALYFCASSVDPGAGELFFGEGSRLTVL.

In this sample, this clone turned up a few times. Other DNA variants within this sample encode the same CDR3. This sequence joins TRBV28 and TRBJ2-2; D possibly matches TRBD1 or TRBD2 (6 bases each). This CDR3 has 15 amino acids. Looked up from germline, CDR1 is MDHEN and CDR2 is SYDVKM. V lost 3 bases and J 2 bases, leaving 10 bases between the germline ends. The CDR3 DNA follows: TGTGCCAGCAGTTTTCGGGGGCTCAACACCGGGGAGCTGTTTTTT. Translation: CASSFRGLNTGELFF. The full variable domain, in which reference TRBV28 and TRBJ2-2 provide the parts outside the CDR3, is DVKVTQSSRYLVKRTGEKVFLECVQDMDHENMFWYRQDPGLGLRLIYFSYDVKMKEKGDIPEGYSVSREKKERFSLILESASTNQTSMYLCASSFRGLNTGELFFGEGSRLTVL.

The gene calls are TRBV5-6 and TRBJ2-7; D is unclear. This CDR3 comprises 15 residues. Trimming removed 0 bases from V and 5 bases from J, with 15 bases in between. The germline V gene encodes CDR1 SGHDT and CDR2 YYEEEE. CDR3 coding DNA: TGTGCCAGCAGCTTGGCCGTTTCGGCTGGCCACGAGCAGTACTTC. Protein product: CASSLAVSAGHEQYF.

The chain has TRBV30 and TRBJ1-1; possibly TRBD1 for D (5 bases). The CDR3 has 15 amino acids. Germline V lookup: CDR1 GTSNPN, CDR2 SVGIG (reference sequence). Deletions cut 3 bases from V and 6 bases from J, with 20 bases between. The CDR3 sequence: CAWSEPGLSWAEAFF. CDR3 DNA sequence: TGTGCCTGGAGCGAACCGGGACTTTCTTGGGCTGAAGCTTTCTTT.

The genes are TRBV18 and TRBJ2-3, with 8 nucleotides matching TRBD2. Germline loops: CDR1 KGHSH, CDR2 LQKENI. Trimming removed 3 bases from V and 5 bases from J; junction bases left unmatched: 19. There are 19 residues in the CDR3. The CDR3 coding sequence is TGTGCCAGCTCACCTCGGGGAATAGCGGGATTGTTGGACAAAGATACGCAGTATTTT. It translates to CASSPRGIAGLLDKDTQYF. Variable domain in full (rest from reference TRBV18 and TRBJ2-3): NAGVMQNPRHLVRRRGQEARLRCSPMKGHSHVYWYRQLPEEGLKFMVYLQKENIIDESGMPKERFSAEFPKEGPSILRIQQVVRGDSAAYFCASSPRGIAGLLDKDTQYFGPGTRLTVL.

The chain has TRBV11-2 and TRBJ2-7; D is unresolved. Germline V gene sequence: CDR1 SGHAT, CDR2 FQNNGV. The V end was cut by 5 bases, the J end by 5 bases, with 13 bases between. The CDR3 has 13 amino acids. The CDR3 region has the DNA TGTGCCAGCAGCCCAGAAAATATCGACGAGCAGTACTTC. Translated, it gives CASSPENIDEQYF.

About this clone itself: The same CDR3 also results from other DNA sequences found in this sample. V and J are TRBV10-3 and TRBJ2-5, with a weak D call TRBD1 (6 bases). This CDR3 region has 13 residues. The V and J ends lost 0 bases and 4 bases respectively, with 6 bases between them. Germline assignment: CDR1 ENHRY and CDR2 SYGVKD. This chain's CDR3 is CAISESGGETQYF. The CDR3 DNA follows: TGTGCCATCAGTGAGTCAGGGGGAGAGACCCAGTACTTC.

The CDR3 here is CASSHSPASYYNEQFF. The CDR3 nucleotides read TGTGCCAGCAGCCATTCTCCAGCTAGCTACTACAATGAGCAGTTCTTC. This chain joins TRBV7-3 and TRBJ2-1; D is perhaps TRBD2 (5 bases). Trimming cost V 5 bases and J 3 bases, with 17 bases left between them. The CDR3 loop spans 16 amino acids. Germline V gives CDR1 SGHTA, CDR2 FQGTGA. The full variable domain, completed using reference TRBV7-3 and TRBJ2-1, is GAGVSQTPSNKVTEKGKYVELRCDPISGHTALYWYRQSLGQGPEFLIYFQGTGAADDSGLPNDRFFAVRPEGSVSTLKIQRTERGDSAVYLCASSHSPASYYNEQFFGPGTRLTVL.

The V and J genes are TRBV29-1 and TRBJ2-7; TRBD2 agrees at 7 bases. The CDR3 is made up of 14 amino acids. V was pared by 5 bases and J by 0 bases, with 7 bases of the junction left unmatched. The germline V gene encodes CDR1 SQVTM and CDR2 ANQGSEA. The CDR3 region is CSVKRGGNSYEQYF. In nucleotides, the CDR3 is TGCAGCGTTAAACGGGGAGGGAACTCCTACGAGCAGTACTTC.

CDR3 DNA: TGTGCCAGCACAGCGCGACTAGCGGAAACGGGGGAGCAGTACTTC. It translates to CASTARLAETGEQYF. The chain couples TRBV2 to TRBJ2-7; 9 bases agree with TRBD2. Per the germline V gene, CDR1 is SNHLY and CDR2 is FYNNEI. The CDR3 runs to 15 residues. V shed 7 bases, J shed 7 bases, and the junction held 14 bases outside the gene matches.

The CDR3 DNA reads as TGTGCCTGGAGTGTAGGTCAGGGACAGGCCTACGAGCAGTACTTC. It is translated as CAWSVGQGQAYEQYF. The J gene is TRBJ2-7, the V gene TRBV30, with 8 positions matching TRBD1. The CDR3 is 15 amino acids. Per the germline V gene, CDR1 is GTSNPN and CDR2 is SVGIG (reference sequence). V lost 0 bases and J lost 2; bases outside the gene matches: 6.

The gene calls are TRBV27 and TRBJ2-3, with TRBD2 identical over 7 bases. Germline CDR1 reads MNHEY; CDR2 reads SMNVEV (reference sequence). This CDR3 is 17 amino acids long. The junction had 8 bases not matched to a gene; V was cut back by 1 base and J by 1 base. Here the CDR3 reads CASSLLTARGGTDTQYF. CDR3 DNA sequence: TGTGCCAGCAGTTTATTAACAGCCCGGGGGGGCACAGATACGCAGTATTTT.

For this clone: Other DNA sequences in the same sample also yield this CDR3. CDR3 bases: TGTGCCAGCAGCCCTGGGGCAGGTTACGAGCAGTACTTC. Protein sequence: CASSPGAGYEQYF. The rearrangement links TRBV7-9 to TRBJ2-7, with D tentatively TRBD1 (5 bases). The CDR3 is 13 residues long. V gave up 5 bases and J gave up 4 bases, with 12 bases separating them. The germline CDR1 and CDR2 sequences are SEHNR and FQNEAQ (reference sequence).

The chain couples TRBV5-6 to TRBJ2-7; either TRBD1 or TRBD2 may fit D (5 bases each). V shed 1 base and J shed 6 bases, with 8 bases lying between them. This CDR3 has 12 amino acids. Looked up from germline, CDR1 is SGHDT and CDR2 is YYEEEE. The CDR3 bases are TGTGCCAGCAGCTTGATTGGGGGCGAGCAGTACTTC. Protein sequence: CASSLIGGEQYF.

This chain uses TRBV30 with TRBJ2-7; D is perhaps TRBD1 (6 bases). Per the germline V gene, CDR1 is GTSNPN and CDR2 is SVGIG (reference sequence). Trimming removed 2 bases at V and 5 bases at J, with 19 bases between. This CDR3 is 15 amino acids long. As DNA, the CDR3 is TGTGCCTGGAGTCGTCGGGCAGGGGCGGCCGACGAGCAGTACTTC. Its translation: CAWSRRAGAADEQYF.

This chain joins TRBV28 and TRBJ1-2, with 7 bases identical to TRBD1. The V gene end was trimmed by 5 bases and the J gene end by 2 bases; junction bases not matched to a gene: 5. CDR1 is MDHEN, CDR2 SYDVKM, per germline. This CDR3 is 14 amino acids long. The CDR3 DNA reads as TGTGCCAGCAGTCCCGGGACAGCCAACTATGGCTACACCTTC. Its translation is CASSPGTANYGYTF.

The chain joins TRBV7-9 to TRBJ1-3, with D unclear. Germline V CDR1 and CDR2: SEHNR, FQNEAQ (reference sequence). The CDR3 totals 14 residues. Trimming left V 4 bases short and J 2 bases short, with 9 bases between. CDR3 sequence: CASSSFSPGNTIYF. CDR3 DNA: TGTGCCAGCAGCTCCTTCAGTCCTGGAAACACCATATATTTT.

Regarding this clone: This specimen includes other DNA sequences encoding the same CDR3. The V and J genes are TRBV5-6 and TRBJ1-1, with D possibly being TRBD1 (5 bases). This CDR3 region has 14 residues. The germline gives CDR1 SGHDT, CDR2 YYEEEE. With 0 bases removed from V and 0 bases from J, the gap between germline ends came to 6 bases. This CDR3 reads CASSLGGLNTEAFF. The CDR3 nucleotides are TGTGCCAGCAGCTTGGGGGGCCTGAACACTGAAGCTTTCTTT.

J is TRBJ2-7 and V is TRBV15; tentative D call: TRBD2 (5 bases). V shed 1 base and J shed 6 bases, with 16 bases lying between them. CDR1 is LNHNV and CDR2 is YYDKDF in the germline V gene (reference sequence). CDR3 length equals 15 residues. In DNA, the CDR3 is TGTGCCACCAGCAGAGTTGGGCTCGGTGGGAGCGAGCAGTACTTC. Residues: CATSRVGLGGSEQYF.

The gene calls are TRBV28 and TRBJ2-7, with D hard to call. The length of the CDR3 is 13 residues. Germline CDR1 reads MDHEN; CDR2 reads SYDVKM. Trimming stripped 2 bases from V and 3 bases from J, with 8 bases between. CDR3 protein: CASSLRALYEQYF. The CDR3 DNA reads TGTGCCAGCAGTTTAAGGGCCCTCTACGAGCAGTACTTC.